This T cell receptor (beta chain) was retrieved from a study of graft-versus-host responses after intestinal transplantation. Study conclusions and caveats: Investigators detected GvH clones in recipient marrow, with some emerging earlier in ileum or blood. Association was observed between peak circulating GvH clone levels and early post-transplant HvG declines.

Germline V gives CDR1 MDHEN, CDR2 SYDVKM. The V gene lost 1 base and the J gene lost 8 bases, with 20 bases spanning the gap. The CDR3 totals 16 residues. As concerns this clone: Its antigen is undetermined.

Using immunoSEQ multiplex PCR, the repertoire was profiled, and TCRdb retains in-frame clones only, with some absent. This repertoire shows 35,000 to 45,000 clones, 90% to 95% found once; its top ten account for around 0.22%. The clonotype originates from a human donor who was the organ donor for an intestinal transplant. The starting material was unstimulated CD8+ T cells sorted from spleen or lymph node cells, obtained before transplant. The chain recombines TRBV28 with TRBJ1-2; D is possibly TRBD1 (5 bases). The CDR3 DNA reads as TGTGCCAGCAGTTTATATCCCCTCAGGGTATTCCGAGGCTACACCTTC. This gives the protein CASSLYPLRVFRGYTF.